This T cell receptor (beta chain) was retrieved from a study of OX40 agonist ivuxolimab in advanced cancers. Whole-study findings and limits: The average count of expanded clones was higher among CD8+ T cells than among CD4+.

The method was immunoSEQ multiplex PCR; TCRdb's version includes in-frame clones alone and lacks a portion of them. The table has tens of thousands of clones, about 85% seen once. Germline-derived CDR1 and CDR2 are SGDLS and YYNGEE. This CDR3 comprises 14 residues. The V and J ends lost 4 bases and 7 bases respectively, with 14 bases between them. Comment on this clone: Its antigen remains unidentified.

The chain recombines TRBV9 with TRBJ2-2, with D tentatively TRBD1 or TRBD2 (5 bases each). Sequencing was performed on CD4+ or CD8+ T cells sorted from blood, taken in a trial of the OX40 agonist ivuxolimab. The TCR was taken from an adult with an advanced solid tumor such as melanoma, head and neck, liver or kidney cancer. Written as DNA, the CDR3 is TGTGCCAGCAGCCCTCAGGGACCCGGCGGGGAGCTGTTTTTT. It specifies CASSPQGPGGELFF.